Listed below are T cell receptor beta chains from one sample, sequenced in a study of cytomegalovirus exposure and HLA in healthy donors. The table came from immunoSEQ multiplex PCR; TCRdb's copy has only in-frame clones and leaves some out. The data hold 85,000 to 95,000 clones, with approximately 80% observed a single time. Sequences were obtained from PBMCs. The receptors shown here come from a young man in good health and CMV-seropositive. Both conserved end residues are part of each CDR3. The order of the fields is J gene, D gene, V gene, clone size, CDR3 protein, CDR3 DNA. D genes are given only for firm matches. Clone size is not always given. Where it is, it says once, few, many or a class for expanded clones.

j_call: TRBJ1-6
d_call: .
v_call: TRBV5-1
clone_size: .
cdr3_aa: CASSLLQGDSPLHF
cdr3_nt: TGCGCCAGCAGCTTGCTACAGGGAGATTCACCCCTCCACTTT

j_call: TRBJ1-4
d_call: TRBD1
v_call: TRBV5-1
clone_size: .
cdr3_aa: CASSPDRGREKLFF
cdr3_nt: TGCGCCAGCAGCCCCGACAGGGGACGCGAAAAACTGTTTTTT

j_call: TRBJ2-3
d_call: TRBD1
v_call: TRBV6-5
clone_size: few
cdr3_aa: CASSRGRASTDTQYF
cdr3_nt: TGTGCCAGCAGTAGGGGGCGGGCTAGCACAGATACGCAGTATTTT

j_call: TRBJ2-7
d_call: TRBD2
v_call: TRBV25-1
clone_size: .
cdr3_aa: CASRSSGTSGYEQYF
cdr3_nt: TGTGCCAGCAGATCCTCCGGGACTAGCGGGTACGAGCAGTACTTC

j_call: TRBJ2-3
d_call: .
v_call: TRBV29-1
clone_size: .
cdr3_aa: CSARPRGLGTDTQYF
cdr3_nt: TGCAGCGCCCGTCCCCGGGGTCTCGGCACAGATACGCAGTATTTT

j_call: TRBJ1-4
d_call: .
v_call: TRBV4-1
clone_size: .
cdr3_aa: CASSLGRGGTFNEKLFF
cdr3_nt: TGCGCCAGCAGCCTTGGCAGGGGAGGGACCTTTAATGAAAAACTGTTTTTT

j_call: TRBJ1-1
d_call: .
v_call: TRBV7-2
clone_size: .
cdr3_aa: CASSADSATEAFF
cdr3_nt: TGTGCCAGCAGCGCGGACTCAGCCACTGAAGCTTTCTTT

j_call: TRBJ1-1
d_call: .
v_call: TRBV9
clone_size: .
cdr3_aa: CASSVVPGTEAFF
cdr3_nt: TGTGCCAGCAGCGTAGTGCCAGGGACTGAAGCTTTCTTT

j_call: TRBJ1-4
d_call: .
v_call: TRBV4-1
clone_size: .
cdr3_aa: CASSQQGLNEKLFF
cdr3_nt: TGCGCCAGCAGCCAACAGGGCCTTAATGAAAAACTGTTTTTT

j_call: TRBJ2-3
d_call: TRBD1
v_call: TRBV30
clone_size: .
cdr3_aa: CAWRTGPDTQYF
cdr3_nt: TGTGCCTGGAGGACAGGGCCAGATACGCAGTATTTT

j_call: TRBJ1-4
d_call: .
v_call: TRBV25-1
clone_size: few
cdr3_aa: CASSEGAYEKLFF
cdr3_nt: TGTGCCAGCAGTGAAGGGGCCTATGAAAAACTGTTTTTT

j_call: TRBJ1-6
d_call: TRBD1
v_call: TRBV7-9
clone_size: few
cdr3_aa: CASSSPTGQRNSPLHF
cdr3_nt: TGTGCCAGCAGCTCCCCTACGGGACAGAGGAATTCACCCCTCCACTTT

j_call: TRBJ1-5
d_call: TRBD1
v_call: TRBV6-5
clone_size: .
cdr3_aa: CASRPRDRGNQPQHF
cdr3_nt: TGTGCCAGCAGACCCCGGGACAGGGGGAATCAGCCCCAGCATTTT

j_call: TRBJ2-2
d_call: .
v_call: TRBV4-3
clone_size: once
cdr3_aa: CASSRGGTGSTGELFF
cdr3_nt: TGCGCCAGCAGCCGCGGGGGGACAGGGAGCACCGGGGAGCTGTTTTTT

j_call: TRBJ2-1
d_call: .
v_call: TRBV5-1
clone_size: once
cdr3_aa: CASSWNSQNEQFF
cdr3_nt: TGCGCCAGCAGCTGGAACAGCCAAAATGAGCAGTTCTTC

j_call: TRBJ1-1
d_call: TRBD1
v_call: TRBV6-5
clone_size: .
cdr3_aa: CASSYPTGGFGTEAFF
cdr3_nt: TGTGCCAGCAGTTACCCGACAGGGGGATTCGGCACTGAAGCTTTCTTT

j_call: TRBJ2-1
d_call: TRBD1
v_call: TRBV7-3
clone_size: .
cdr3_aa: CASSLSAPPGQGNNEQFF
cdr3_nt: TGTGCCAGCAGCTTGTCTGCGCCCCCGGGACAGGGCAACAATGAGCAGTTCTTC

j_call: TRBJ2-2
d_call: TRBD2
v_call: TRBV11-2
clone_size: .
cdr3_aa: CASSWGGTPRGTGELFF
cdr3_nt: TGTGCCAGCAGCTGGGGGGGGACCCCGAGGGGCACCGGGGAGCTGTTTTTT

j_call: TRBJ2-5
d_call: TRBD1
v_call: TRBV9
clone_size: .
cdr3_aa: CASSVGDRAGETQYF
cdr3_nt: TGTGCCAGCAGCGTAGGAGACAGGGCTGGAGAGACCCAGTACTTC

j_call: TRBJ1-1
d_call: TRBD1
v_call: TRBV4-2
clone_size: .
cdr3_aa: CASSQPRDRGLDTEAFF
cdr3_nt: TGTGCCAGCAGCCAGCCTCGGGACAGGGGGCTGGACACTGAAGCTTTCTTT

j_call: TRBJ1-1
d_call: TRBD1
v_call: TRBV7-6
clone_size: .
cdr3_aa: CASSLEQGNMEAFF
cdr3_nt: TGTGCCAGCAGCTTAGAACAGGGGAACATGGAAGCTTTCTTT

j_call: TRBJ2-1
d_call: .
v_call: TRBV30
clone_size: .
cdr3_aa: CAASGDSYNEQFF
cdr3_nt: TGTGCCGCCTCGGGGGACTCCTACAATGAGCAGTTCTTC

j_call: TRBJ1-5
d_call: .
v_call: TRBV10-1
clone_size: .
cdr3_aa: CATKGDRNQPQHF
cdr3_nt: TGCGCCACCAAGGGGGACCGTAATCAGCCCCAGCATTTT

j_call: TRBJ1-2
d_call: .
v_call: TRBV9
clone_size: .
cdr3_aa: CASSSEWSPSYGYTF
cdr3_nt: TGTGCCAGCAGCTCCGAGTGGAGTCCGAGCTATGGCTACACCTTC

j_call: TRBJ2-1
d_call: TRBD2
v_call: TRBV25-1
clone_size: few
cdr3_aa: CASSESHGRTYNEQFF
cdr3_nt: TGTGCCAGCAGTGAATCGCACGGGAGGACCTACAATGAGCAGTTCTTC

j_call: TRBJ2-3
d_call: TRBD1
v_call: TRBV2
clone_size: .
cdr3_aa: CASSRDRGSTDTQYF
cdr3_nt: TGTGCCAGCAGCCGGGACAGGGGTAGCACAGATACGCAGTATTTT

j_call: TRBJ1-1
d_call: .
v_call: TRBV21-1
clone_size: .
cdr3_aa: CASSKGGGAFF
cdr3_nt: TGTGCCAGCAGCAAAGGCGGGGGAGCTTTCTTT

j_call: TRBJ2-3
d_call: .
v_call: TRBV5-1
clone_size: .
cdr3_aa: CASTPAGRDTQYF
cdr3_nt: TGCGCCAGCACCCCGGCGGGCCGCGATACGCAGTATTTT

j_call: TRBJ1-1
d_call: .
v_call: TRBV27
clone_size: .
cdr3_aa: CASSLSVSSEAFF
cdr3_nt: TGTGCCAGCAGTTTATCTGTTAGCTCTGAAGCTTTCTTT

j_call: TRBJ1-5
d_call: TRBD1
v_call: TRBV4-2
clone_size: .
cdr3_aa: CASSQEGQGYQPQHF
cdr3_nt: TGTGCCAGCAGCCAAGAAGGACAGGGTTATCAGCCCCAGCATTTT

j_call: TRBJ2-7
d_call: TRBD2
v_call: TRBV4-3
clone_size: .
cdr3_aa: CASSQAWLAGYEQYF
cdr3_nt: TGCGCCAGCAGCCAAGCCTGGCTAGCGGGCTACGAGCAGTACTTC

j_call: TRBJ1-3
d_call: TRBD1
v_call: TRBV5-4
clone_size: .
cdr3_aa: CASSPQGANLLSGNTIYF
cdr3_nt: TGTGCCAGCAGTCCTCAGGGGGCAAATCTTCTCTCTGGAAACACCATATATTTT

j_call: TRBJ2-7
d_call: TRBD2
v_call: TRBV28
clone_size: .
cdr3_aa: CASSTTGLAGGKSSYEQYF
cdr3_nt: TGTGCCAGCAGCACGACCGGACTAGCGGGAGGTAAAAGCTCCTACGAGCAGTACTTC

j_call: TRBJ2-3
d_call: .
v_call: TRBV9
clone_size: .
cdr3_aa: CASSPVSTFSTDTQYF
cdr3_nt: TGTGCCAGCAGTCCGGTCTCAACTTTTAGCACAGATACGCAGTATTTT

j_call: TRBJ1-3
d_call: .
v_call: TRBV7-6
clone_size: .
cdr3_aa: CASSLDQYSGNTIYF
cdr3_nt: TGTGCCAGCAGCTTAGATCAGTACTCTGGAAACACCATATATTTT

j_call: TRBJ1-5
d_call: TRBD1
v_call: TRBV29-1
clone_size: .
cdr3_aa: CSVLTGVGNQPQHF
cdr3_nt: TGCAGCGTTTTGACAGGGGTTGGCAATCAGCCCCAGCATTTT